Following are 21 T cell receptor beta chains from one sample sequenced in a study of blood T cells in healthy people across ages. A second about 6 to 12 cycle PCR used barcoded and J-beta primers. TCRdb reprocessed the 5' RACE reads with MiXCR, giving one entry per CDR3 protein. The table shows around 710,000 distinct CDR3 sequences, with roughly 43% occurring only once. The sample taken for sequencing was blood. The receptors were sampled from a woman aged 60-70 years in good health.

This chain uses TRBV7-9 with TRBJ2-1, with D possibly matching TRBD2 (6 bases). In germline, CDR1 is SEHNR, CDR2 FQNEAQ (reference sequence). Trimming removed 4 bases at V and 7 bases at J, with 17 bases between. The CDR3 spans 15 residues. CDR3 in DNA: TGTGCCAGCAGCTACCGGGACTCGCCTCGGAATGAGCAGTTCTTC. Translated: CASSYRDSPRNEQFF. The whole variable domain, filled in from reference TRBV7-9 and TRBJ2-1, reads DTGVSQNPRHKITKRGQNVTFRCDPISEHNRLYWYRQTLGQGPEFLTYFQNEAQLEKSRLLSDRFSAERPKGSFSTLEIQRTEQGDSAMYLCASSYRDSPRNEQFFGPGTRLTVL.

The chain uses TRBV20-1 and TRBJ2-5, with D unresolved. V was cut by 5 bases and J by 11 bases, with 15 bases left in between. CDR1 and CDR2 from the germline V gene are DFQATT and SNEGSKA (reference sequence). The CDR3 consists of 11 residues. The CDR3 coding sequence is TGCAGTGCTCCCCTACTAAGCGCGCAGTACTTC. This codes for CSAPLLSAQYF.

This clonotype was observed a handful of times. The chain recombines TRBV2 with TRBJ2-5; 7 bases are shared with TRBD2. J gave up 9 bases and V 4 bases, and 8 bases lay outside the gene matches. Germline CDR1 is SNHLY and CDR2 is FYNNEI. This CDR3 is built from 13 residues. Written as DNA, the CDR3 is TGTGCCAGCAGTGTTAGCGGGCAAGGGGCCCAGTACTTC. The encoded protein is CASSVSGQGAQYF.

The rearrangement joins TRBV12-3 or TRBV12-4 to TRBJ1-1; 7 nucleotides align to TRBD1. The V gene end was trimmed by 6 bases and the J gene end by 5 bases; junction bases not matched to a gene: 9. The CDR3 is made up of 14 amino acids. CDR3 sequence: CASRTTDRVTEAFF. The CDR3 DNA reads TGTGCCAGCAGAACGACCGACAGGGTTACTGAAGCTTTCTTT.

V and J are TRBV20-1 and TRBJ1-2, with TRBD1 matching over 7 bases. V lost 4 bases to trimming and J lost 4 bases; unmatched junction nucleotides: 3. The CDR3 totals 12 residues. Germline V lookup: CDR1 DFQATT, CDR2 SNEGSKA (reference sequence). The CDR3 coding sequence is TGCAGTGCTAACGACAGGGCCTATGGCTACACCTTC. Residues: CSANDRAYGYTF.

This rearrangement joins TRBV14 to TRBJ1-2; D uncertain. Germline V gene data show CDR1 as SGHDN and CDR2 as FVKESK. V was clipped by 3 bases and J by 2 bases, with 13 bases between them. The CDR3 length is 15 residues. CDR3 in DNA: TGTGCCAGCAGCCAGGATATCTTGGGGAACTATGGCTACACCTTC. It yields the protein CASSQDILGNYGYTF.

The rearrangement uses TRBV7-2 and TRBJ1-6, with TRBD1 as a possible D gene (6 bases). The V and J ends lost 4 bases and 10 bases respectively, with 14 bases between them. The length of the CDR3 is 14 residues. Looked up from germline, CDR1 is SGHTA and CDR2 is FQGNSA. The CDR3 coding sequence is TGTGCCAGCAGCTCAACAGGGATGGACTCACCCCTCCACTTT. Translated, it gives CASSSTGMDSPLHF.

The V call is TRBV5-6, the J call TRBJ2-1; TRBD2 matches at 8 bases. The CDR3 contains 16 residues. Germline V gene lookup returns CDR1 SGHDT and CDR2 YYEEEE. V trimming: 4 bases; J trimming: 2 bases; junction bases outside the gene matches: 8. CDR3 DNA: TGTGCCAGCAGCCAAACGGGGGGGAATCCCTACAATGAGCAGTTCTTC. The encoded protein is CASSQTGGNPYNEQFF.

This clonotype appeared a few times. The chain couples TRBV14 to TRBJ1-1; D uncertain. The CDR3 is 14 residues long. Germline values: CDR1 SGHDN, CDR2 FVKESK. V was clipped by 0 bases and J by 6 bases, with 11 bases between them. The CDR3 sequence is CASSQEPKSSEAFF. The CDR3 coding sequence is TGTGCCAGCAGCCAAGAACCAAAGTCCTCTGAAGCTTTCTTT.

This clonotype has ten or more counts. This sequence joins TRBV29-1 and TRBJ2-7; possible D gene TRBD1, 6 bases. Trimming stripped 4 bases from V and 3 bases from J, with 10 bases between. Germline CDR1 reads SQVTM; CDR2 reads ANQGSEA. This CDR3 contains 12 residues. CDR3 sequence reads: CSVVSGDYEQYF. DNA for the CDR3: TGCAGCGTTGTGTCAGGGGACTACGAGCAGTACTTC.

J is TRBJ1-5 and V is TRBV27, with TRBD1 identical over 8 bases. CDR3 length: 16 amino acids. The V gene's germline CDR1 is MNHEY and CDR2 SMNVEV (reference sequence). The trim removed 5 bases at V and 1 base at J, leaving 7 bases unmatched. CDR3 sequence (DNA): TGTGCCAGCAGTCCCCGGACAGGGAAAAGCAATCAGCCCCAGCATTTT. Its translation is CASSPRTGKSNQPQHF.

For the CDR3, the DNA is TGCGCCAGCAGCTTGTTTTCTAGCGGGAGTCAAGATACGCAGTATTTT. This encodes CASSLFSSGSQDTQYF. The J gene is TRBJ2-3, the V gene TRBV5-1; 10 bases are shared with TRBD2. The CDR3 is 16 residues long. V dropped 1 base and J dropped 5; count of bases not matched to a gene: 7. Germline V gene sequence: CDR1 SGHRS, CDR2 YFSETQ. Looking up the rest from reference TRBV5-1 and TRBJ2-3 gives the full variable domain: KAGVTQTPRYLIKTRGQQVTLSCSPISGHRSVSWYQQTPGQGLQFLFEYFSETQRNKGNFPGRFSGRQFSNSRSEMNVSTLELGDSALYLCASSLFSSGSQDTQYFGPGTRLTVL.

This clonotype was recorded many times. J is TRBJ2-7 and V is TRBV4-2, with a weak D call TRBD1 (6 bases). V shed 0 bases and J shed 2 bases, with 14 bases lying between them. The CDR3 runs 16 residues. Looked up from germline, CDR1 is LGHNA and CDR2 is YNFKEQ. The CDR3 region has the DNA TGTGCCAGCAGCCAAGAGATCGTAGAGGGGGCCTACGAGCAGTACTTC. Amino acid sequence: CASSQEIVEGAYEQYF.

A remark on this clonotype: Relative to the germline gene, one junction end is altered; a read error may explain this. The chain is built from TRBV5-5 and TRBJ2-6; weak D call: TRBD1 (5 bases). The CDR3 loop spans 15 amino acids. Germline CDR1 and CDR2: SGHKS and YYEKEE (reference sequence). CDR3 nucleotide sequence: TGTGCCAGCAGCTTGTTAGGTACTGGGGCCAACGTCCTGGCTTTC. Its translation: CASSLLGTGANVLAF. Using reference TRBV5-5 and TRBJ2-6 for the parts outside the CDR3, the full variable domain is DAGVTQSPTHLIKTRGQQVTLRCSPISGHKSVSWYQQVLGQGPQFIFQYYEKEERGRGNFPDRFSARQFPNYSSELNVNALLLGDSALYLCASSLLGTGANVLAFGAGSRLTVL.

This clonotype was recorded a few times. V is TRBV6-2 or TRBV6-3 and J is TRBJ2-5; 14 bases line up with TRBD2. CDR1 MNHEY and CDR2 SVGEGT come from the germline V gene. V was pared by 7 bases and J by 6 bases, with 13 bases of the junction left unmatched. The CDR3 contains 17 residues. The CDR3 DNA follows: TGTGCCAGCACTCAACATCCGGGACTAGCGGGAGTAAAGACCCAGTACTTC. Protein product: CASTQHPGLAGVKTQYF.

V gene TRBV7-9 combines with J gene TRBJ1-2; D is unclear. The ends were cut back, 6 bases at V and 0 bases at J, with 11 bases in the middle. The germline gives CDR1 SEHNR, CDR2 FQNEAQ (reference sequence). The CDR3 has 14 amino acids. The CDR3 protein is CASRGSGTNYGYTF. Written as DNA, the CDR3 is TGTGCCAGCAGAGGCTCCGGGACTAACTATGGCTACACCTTC.

This chain uses TRBV6-1 with TRBJ2-4; a possible D gene is TRBD1 (6 bases). Gene TRBJ2-5 matches the end of the DNA better, so the J call may be wrong. CDR3 length: 14 residues. The germline V gene has CDR1 MNHNS and CDR2 SASEGT. The CDR3 reads CASSDTGIQETQYF. Written as DNA, the CDR3 is TGTGCCAGCAGTGATACAGGGATCCAAGAGACCCAGTACTTC.

The genes are TRBV12-3 or TRBV12-4 and TRBJ2-3; 7 positions agree with TRBD1. This CDR3 is 15 amino acids long. J lost 5 bases, V lost 6 bases, and 11 bases had no gene match. The CDR3 region is CASRGTGQRIDTQYF. DNA for the CDR3: TGTGCCAGCAGGGGGACGGGACAGCGCATAGATACGCAGTATTTT.

This sequence joins TRBV12-3 or TRBV12-4 and TRBJ2-7; TRBD2 matches 7 bases. The CDR3 spans 14 residues. V lost 6 bases, J lost 3 bases, and 8 bases stayed unmatched. The CDR3 here is CASSPRGGLYEQYF. The CDR3 coding sequence is TGTGCCAGCAGCCCAAGGGGAGGGCTCTACGAGCAGTACTTC.

A remark on this clonotype: The junction and the germline gene differ at one end; a read error may be behind it. The chain has TRBV28 and TRBJ2-5; TRBD1 matches 7 bases. Near its end, the DNA agrees better with TRBJ2-7, so the J call may be wrong. In germline, CDR1 is MDHEN, CDR2 SYDVKM. This CDR3 is 14 amino acids long. DNA for the CDR3: TGTGCCAGCAACCCGGGACAGCGGTCCTCCGAGCAGTACTTC. It yields the protein CASNPGQRSSEQYF.

The rearrangement joins TRBV6-6 to TRBJ2-1, with 9 bases lining up with TRBD2. The CDR3 has 15 residues. The germline V gene encodes CDR1 MNHNY and CDR2 SVGAGI (reference sequence). V shed 7 bases, J shed 2 bases, and the junction held 6 bases outside the gene matches. The CDR3 here is CASTPTSGAYNEQFF. The CDR3 coding sequence is TGTGCCAGCACCCCGACTAGCGGCGCCTACAATGAGCAGTTCTTC.